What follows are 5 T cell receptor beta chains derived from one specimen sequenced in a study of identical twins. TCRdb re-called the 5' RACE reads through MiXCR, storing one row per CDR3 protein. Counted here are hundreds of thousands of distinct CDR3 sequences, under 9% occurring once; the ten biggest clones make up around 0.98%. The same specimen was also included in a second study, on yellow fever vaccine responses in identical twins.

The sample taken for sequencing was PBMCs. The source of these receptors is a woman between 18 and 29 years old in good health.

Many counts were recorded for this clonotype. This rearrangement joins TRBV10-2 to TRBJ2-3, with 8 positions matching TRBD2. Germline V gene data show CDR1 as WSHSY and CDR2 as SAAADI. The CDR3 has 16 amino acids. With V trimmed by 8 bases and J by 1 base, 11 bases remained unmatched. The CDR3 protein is CASFALAGPGTDTQYF. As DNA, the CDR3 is TGCGCCAGCTTTGCTTTAGCGGGACCCGGCACAGATACGCAGTATTTT.

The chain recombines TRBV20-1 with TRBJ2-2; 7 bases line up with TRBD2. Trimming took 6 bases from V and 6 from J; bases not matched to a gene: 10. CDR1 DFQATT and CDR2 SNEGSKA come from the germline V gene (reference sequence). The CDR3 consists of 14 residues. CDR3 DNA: TGCAGTGCAGGGCGGGGGAGGGGAGCCGGGGAGCTGTTTTTT. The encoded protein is CSAGRGRGAGELFF.

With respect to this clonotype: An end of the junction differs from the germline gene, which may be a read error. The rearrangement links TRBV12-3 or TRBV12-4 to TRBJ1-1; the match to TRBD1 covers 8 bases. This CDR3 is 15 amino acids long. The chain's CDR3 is CASSLGSQGAPEAFF. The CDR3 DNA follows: TGTGCCAGCAGCTTAGGTTCCCAGGGGGCGCCGGAAGCTTTCTTT.

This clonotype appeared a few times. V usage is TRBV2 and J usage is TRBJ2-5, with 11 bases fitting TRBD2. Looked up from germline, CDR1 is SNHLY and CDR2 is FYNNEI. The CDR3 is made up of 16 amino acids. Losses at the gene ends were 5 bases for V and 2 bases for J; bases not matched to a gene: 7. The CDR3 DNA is TGTGCCAGCAGTTTATTAGCGGGGGGGAAACAAGAGACCCAGTACTTC. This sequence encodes CASSLLAGGKQETQYF.

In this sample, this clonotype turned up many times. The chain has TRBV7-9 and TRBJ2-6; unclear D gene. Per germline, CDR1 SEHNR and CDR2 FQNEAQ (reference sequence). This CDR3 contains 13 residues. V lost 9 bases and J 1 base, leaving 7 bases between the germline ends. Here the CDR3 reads CASSKSGANVLTF. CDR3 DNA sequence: TGTGCCAGTTCCAAATCTGGGGCCAACGTCCTGACTTTC.